This record looks at one TCR beta chain sequence and its context. This entry belongs to a study of blood T cell repertoires in COVID-19. Original handling: Amplification from reference gene primers served as the basis for estimated nucleated cell counts. TCRdb's table, derived via immunoSEQ multiplex PCR, lists solely in-frame clones and lacks some. That table furnishes V, J and clone size, whereas the DNA furnished D and trimming. The sample lists approximately 70,000 clones; 70% to 90% were seen once. One Seattle source followed patients from active infection through their disease course. CDR3 length: 15 amino acids. The V gene end was trimmed by 5 bases and the J gene end by 5 bases; junction bases not matched to a gene: 11. Per the germline V gene, CDR1 is LNHDA and CDR2 is SQIVND (reference sequence).

This sequence originates from a woman aged 50 to 60 with COVID-19, enrolled during active disease. The rearrangement uses TRBV19 and TRBJ2-5, with 7 nucleotides matching TRBD1. Material for sequencing was peripheral blood. The CDR3 here is CASSLLTGAGETQYF. DNA for the CDR3: TGTGCCAGTAGTCTCCTAACAGGGGCGGGTGAGACCCAGTACTTC.